Included here is one T cell receptor beta chain sequence, with context. Its antigen is currently unknown. Germline CDR1 is DFQATT and CDR2 is SNEGSKA (reference sequence). J gave up 5 bases and V 2 bases, and 8 bases lay outside the gene matches. This CDR3 is 15 amino acids long. At least 3 on the Clinical Activity Score was recorded for ophthalmopathy patients, who also had NOSPECS grade at least 4 and duration under 3 months. Diagnoses were made from clinical symptoms, serum measures (thyroxine and TRAb), thyroid ultrasound and orbital computed tomography. These data originate in a study of T cells in Graves' hyperthyroidism and ophthalmopathy. Notes on the study in general: Most clonotypes expanded in thyroid above 0.001 were likewise present in blood. Ophthalmopathy could be told apart from stable hyperthyroidism with a 13 V-J model.

There were TCR beta CDR3 regions amplified from RNA transcripts. TCR CDR3 regions were first amplified by RT-PCR with HTBI primers. TCRdb re-called the multiplex PCR reads through MiXCR, storing one row per CDR3 protein. Here the sample spans hundreds of thousands of distinct CDR3 sequences, roughly 15% being singletons. This TCR derives from a woman aged 50 to 60 with Graves' ophthalmopathy. Source material: blood. The chain couples TRBV20-1 to TRBJ2-2, with TRBD2 matching over 7 bases. In nucleotides, the CDR3 is TGCAGTGCTAGAAAGGGAGGGCGGTTGACCGGGGAGCTGTTTTTT. Its protein product is CSARKGGRLTGELFF.